The present TCR beta chain was sequenced within a study of Ad26.COV2.S vaccination and SARS-CoV-2 variants. Study overall: The Ad26.COV2.S arm of the COV1001 trial was where the donor was placed. Study-wide results and caveats: Researchers cautioned that TCR breadth and depth analyses may have underestimated total T cell responses.

Remarks on this clone: Its specificity is unknown.

Trimming took 5 bases from V and 4 from J; bases not matched to a gene: 9. Germline CDR1 reads SGDLS; CDR2 reads YYNGEE. This CDR3 has 15 residues. As to treatment: roughly 20 received Ad26.COV2.S at low or high dose, single or two shots; roughly five received placebo; per-sample allocation not given. Specimen acquisition occurred on day 63 following the initial vaccine or placebo injection. In Boston, the donor was an adult between 18-55 years of age. TCRdb's table, derived via immunoSEQ multiplex PCR, lists solely in-frame clones and lacks some. The sample has about 250,000 clones, around nine tenths seen once; the top ten hold under 3%.

This TCR was sampled from a person aged 18-65 years who received the Ad26.COV2.S COVID-19 vaccine or a placebo. The input for sequencing was peripheral blood, taken in a trial of Ad26.COV2.S vaccine versus placebo. This chain uses TRBV9 with TRBJ2-1; 7 bases are a match to TRBD2. The CDR3 bases are TGTGCCAGCAGTGCCGGTCCAGCGGGGTACAATGAGCAGTTCTTC. Its protein product is CASSAGPAGYNEQFF.